This is a list of T cell receptor beta chains from one sample in a study of shared clonotypes between healthy human individuals. Sequencing was performed with immunoSEQ multiplex PCR; in TCRdb, only in-frame clones are kept and a portion is missing. The table records over a million clones, approximately 78% of them present only once. Specimen: memory CD4+ T cells from PBMCs. The source of these receptors is a man in his late teens or twenties in good health. Some clones in this sample may be carry-over from other donors' samples. Each CDR3 is given with its conserved first and last residue. The D gene is left open where the match is weak. Clone size is given for some rows only: seen once, a few or many times, or a class if the clone is expanded.

TRBD1	TRBV5-1	TRBJ2-3	-	CASSPYRRLGTGHADTQYF	TGCGCCAGCAGTCCTTATAGGCGCCTCGGGACAGGGCATGCAGATACGCAGTATTTT
-	TRBV5-6	TRBJ1-2	-	CASSLNPGGLYGYTF	TGTGCCAGCAGCTTGAACCCGGGGGGTCTCTATGGCTACACCTTC
TRBD1	TRBV29-1	TRBJ2-5	-	CSVRDRGRQETQYF	TGCAGCGTTCGGGACAGGGGGCGGCAAGAGACCCAGTACTTC
TRBD2	TRBV2	TRBJ2-1	few	CASSVGTSPNEQFF	TGTGCCAGCAGTGTAGGGACTAGCCCCAATGAGCAGTTCTTC
-	TRBV9	TRBJ2-2	-	CASSVGRANTGELFF	TGTGCCAGCAGCGTAGGCAGGGCGAACACCGGGGAGCTGTTTTTT
-	TRBV28	TRBJ2-5	-	CASSGGPRVQETQYF	TGTGCCAGCAGTGGGGGCCCCAGGGTCCAAGAGACCCAGTACTTC
-	TRBV28	TRBJ2-2	-	CASSLGSYGELFF	TGTGCCAGCAGCCTAGGGTCGTACGGGGAGCTGTTTTTT
TRBD2	TRBV4-3	TRBJ2-7	-	CASSRLAGTYEQYF	TGCGCCAGCAGTCGACTAGCGGGAACTTACGAGCAGTACTTC
-	TRBV28	TRBJ2-7	many	CASSLPGDSSYEQYF	TGTGCCAGCAGTCTTCCGGGGGACAGCTCCTACGAGCAGTACTTC
TRBD2	TRBV10-2	TRBJ2-5	-	CASSETPRGRETQYF	TGCGCCAGCAGTGAGACCCCGCGGGGGAGAGAGACCCAGTACTTC
-	TRBV28	TRBJ2-7	-	CATFTGTGPYEQYF	TGTGCCACATTTACCGGGACGGGACCCTACGAGCAGTACTTC
-	TRBV28	TRBJ2-7	-	CASSIPDAVGQYF	TGTGCCAGCAGTATTCCCGACGCGGTTGGGCAGTACTTC
TRBD1	TRBV4-1	TRBJ1-2	-	CASSQPLNRGGGYTF	TGCGCCAGCAGCCAACCACTAAACAGGGGTGGTGGCTACACCTTC
-	TRBV6-1	TRBJ2-5	-	CASSELRAASETQYF	TGTGCCAGCAGTGAACTTAGGGCAGCATCGGAGACCCAGTACTTC
-	TRBV30	TRBJ1-5	few	CAWSAGDTRRGNQPQHF	TGTGCCTGGAGTGCCGGGGACACCCGAAGGGGCAATCAGCCCCAGCATTTT
-	TRBV6-6	TRBJ2-5	few	CASSYANAQETQYF	TGTGCCAGCAGTTACGCGAACGCGCAAGAGACCCAGTACTTC
TRBD2	TRBV25-1	TRBJ2-1	-	CASSEGPSGRNEQFF	TGTGCCAGCAGTGAAGGCCCTAGCGGAAGGAATGAGCAGTTCTTC
TRBD1	TRBV7-2	TRBJ2-7	few	CASSRDRGETYEQYF	TGTGCCAGCAGCCGGGACAGGGGGGAAACCTACGAGCAGTACTTC
TRBD2	TRBV4-3	TRBJ2-7	once	CASSQDLLAGAYEQYF	TGCGCCAGCAGCCAAGATCTTTTAGCGGGAGCATACGAGCAGTACTTC
-	TRBV7-9	TRBJ1-3	-	CASSLSSGNTIYF	TGTGCCAGCAGCTTATCCTCCGGAAACACCATATATTTT
-	TRBV2	TRBJ1-2	-	CASKVGGGGYTF	TGTGCCAGCAAGGTCGGGGGCGGAGGCTACACCTTC
-	TRBV7-9	TRBJ2-7	-	CASSWGGGRHYEQYF	TGTGCCAGCAGCTGGGGTGGGGGGAGGCACTACGAGCAGTACTTC
-	TRBV7-2	TRBJ2-3	many	CASSLGVTSTDTQYF	TGTGCCAGCAGCTTAGGCGTAACTAGCACAGATACGCAGTATTTT
TRBD1	TRBV15	TRBJ1-5	-	CATSRTGNQPQHF	TGTGCCACCAGCAGGACAGGGAATCAGCCCCAGCATTTT
TRBD1	TRBV7-2	TRBJ2-7	few	CASSLASQGVVEQYF	TGTGCCAGCAGCTTAGCATCCCAGGGGGTCGTCGAGCAGTACTTC
-	TRBV5-1	TRBJ2-1	-	CASSLTEPYNEQFF	TGCGCCAGCAGCTTAACGGAACCCTACAATGAGCAGTTCTTC
TRBD2	TRBV11-3	TRBJ2-1	-	CASSTGTSGFNEQFF	TGTGCCAGCAGCACGGGGACTAGCGGGTTCAATGAGCAGTTCTTC
-	TRBV5-4	TRBJ1-2	-	CASSSGQRNYGYTF	TGTGCCAGCAGCAGCGGACAGCGTAACTATGGCTACACCTTC
-	TRBV11-1	TRBJ1-2	once	CASSLGRSSYGYTF	TGTGCCAGCAGCTTAGGCCGGAGCTCCTATGGCTACACCTTC
-	TRBV18	TRBJ2-3	-	CASSQTDTQYF	TGTGCCAGCTCACAAACAGATACGCAGTATTTT
-	TRBV6-6	TRBJ1-4	-	CASSISWAPGEKLFF	TGTGCCAGCAGTATTTCCTGGGCACCCGGTGAAAAACTGTTTTTT
-	TRBV6-6	TRBJ2-7	-	CASSYSQPRGPYEQYF	TGTGCCAGCAGTTACTCCCAACCCAGGGGTCCCTACGAGCAGTACTTC
TRBD1	TRBV10-3	TRBJ2-7	-	CAISGQGYYEQCF	TGTGCCATCTCGGGACAGGGGTACTACGAGCAGTGCTTC
TRBD1	TRBV7-2	TRBJ2-1	once	CASSSWTGQNKWFF	TGTGCCAGCAGCTCTTGGACAGGTCAGAACAAGTGGTTCTTC
-	TRBV19	TRBJ1-2	few	CASRGTNLFLGYTF	TGTGCCAGTAGGGGGACAAATCTATTTTTAGGCTACACCTTC
-	TRBV27	TRBJ1-1	-	CASSFYPNTEAFF	TGTGCCAGCAGTTTCTATCCGAACACTGAAGCTTTCTTT
-	TRBV5-1	TRBJ2-7	-	CASSLAGSAYEQYF	TGCGCCAGCAGCTTGGCCGGGAGTGCCTACGAGCAGTACTTC
-	TRBV4-1	TRBJ1-1	-	CASSPPNRNTEAFF	TGCGCCAGCAGCCCACCCAACCGGAACACTGAAGCTTTCTTT
-	TRBV19	TRBJ1-5	once	CASSIPLGGGNQPQHF	TGTGCCAGTAGTATACCCCTAGGGGGTGGCAATCAGCCCCAGCATTTT
TRBD1	TRBV28	TRBJ1-2	-	CASTMDRGHGYTF	TGTGCCAGCACAATGGACAGGGGCCATGGCTACACCTTC
TRBD1	TRBV19	TRBJ2-2	-	CASQTRTGGTGELFF	TGTGCCAGCCAGACCCGGACAGGGGGCACCGGGGAGCTGTTTTTT
-	TRBV28	TRBJ2-2	-	CASSLTRNTEELFF	TGTGCCAGCAGTTTAACCAGGAACACCGAGGAGCTGTTTTTT
-	TRBV7-8	TRBJ2-2	-	CASSLGGGANTGELFF	TGTGCCAGCAGCTTAGGGGGCGGGGCGAACACCGGGGAGCTGTTTTTT
-	TRBV19	TRBJ1-4	few	CASRRDGRSEKLFF	TGTGCCAGTAGGAGGGACGGTAGAAGTGAAAAACTGTTTTTT
TRBD2	TRBV19	TRBJ2-5	-	CASSMFGLADQETQYF	TGTGCCAGTAGTATGTTTGGACTAGCGGATCAAGAGACCCAGTACTTC
TRBD2	TRBV6-1	TRBJ2-3	-	CASSERTSGTADTQYF	TGTGCCAGCAGCGAAAGGACTAGCGGGACTGCAGATACGCAGTATTTT
TRBD2	TRBV27	TRBJ2-5	once	CASSLGGSSETQYF	TGTGCCAGCAGTTTAGGCGGGAGCAGTGAGACCCAGTACTTC
-	TRBV28	TRBJ2-4	-	CASSPRWGENIQYF	TGTGCCAGCAGTCCCCGATGGGGCGAAAACATTCAGTACTTC
-	TRBV28	TRBJ1-2	-	CASNSYRESYGYTF	TGTGCCAGCAATAGTTACAGGGAAAGCTATGGCTACACCTTC
TRBD1	TRBV6-5	TRBJ1-1	-	CASSSQDRNREAFF	TGTGCCAGCAGTTCTCAGGACAGGAATAGAGAAGCTTTCTTT
-	TRBV19	TRBJ1-2	-	CASSIANRPAGYTF	TGTGCCAGTAGTATAGCAAACAGGCCGGCTGGCTACACCTTC
-	TRBV28	TRBJ2-3	-	CASSLRGGGRRTDTQYF	TGTGCCAGCAGTTTAAGAGGGGGGGGCAGGCGGACAGATACGCAGTATTTT
-	TRBV11-3	TRBJ2-5	-	CASSLGGSQETQYF	TGTGCCAGCAGCTTAGGGGGAAGCCAAGAGACCCAGTACTTC
TRBD1	TRBV6-5	TRBJ2-1	few	CASSRTGTGGSEQFF	TGTGCCAGCAGTCGAACTGGGACAGGGGGTAGTGAGCAGTTCTTC